This T cell receptor (beta chain) is drawn from a study of blood T cell repertoires in COVID-19. Whole-study context: From the United States, Italy and Spain came samples of acute and convalescent COVID-19. T cells, B-cell-depleted T cells, or PBMCs supplied cDNA or gDNA.

The trim removed 4 bases at V and 4 bases at J, leaving 2 bases unmatched. CDR1 SGHVS and CDR2 FNYEAQ come from the germline V gene. The length of the CDR3 is 15 residues. Method: immunoSEQ multiplex PCR; TCRdb's copy keeps in-frame clones and lacks some. The data show fewer than 300,000 clones, 70% to 85% seen once. The chain uses TRBV7-6 and TRBJ2-2; the match to TRBD1 covers 11 bases. This receptor was obtained from a human donor with COVID-19, enrolled during active disease. The donor label of this sample is uncertain. Source material: peripheral blood. The CDR3 DNA reads as TGTGCCAGCAGCTCGGGACAGGGGGGCACCGGGGAGCTGTTTTTT. Encoded protein: CASSSGQGGTGELFF.